These 13 T cell receptor beta chains originate from one sample sequenced in a study of graft-versus-host responses after intestinal transplantation. No antigen has been assigned to these receptors. Using immunoSEQ multiplex PCR, the repertoire was profiled, and TCRdb retains in-frame clones only, with some absent. The sample holds 55,000 to 80,000 clones, over 90% seen once. This material consisted of unstimulated CD8+ T cells sorted from spleen or lymph node cells, taken before transplant. These receptors were obtained from a human donor who was the organ donor for an intestinal transplant.

The chain employs TRBV11-3 and TRBJ1-1; a possible D gene is TRBD1 (5 bases). Trimming stripped 5 bases from V and 4 bases from J, with 29 bases between. There are 19 residues in the CDR3. CDR1 SGHNT and CDR2 YENEEA come from the germline V gene. The CDR3 loop reads CASSLTRVAGTLDVTEAFF. The CDR3 DNA is TGTGCCAGCAGCCTAACTAGGGTCGCGGGGACCCTGGACGTCACTGAAGCTTTCTTT.

This clone was seen only a few times. In nucleotides, the CDR3 is TGTGCCAGCAGCTTAGGGGCCAACACCGGGGAGCTGTTTTTT. Translated: CASSLGANTGELFF. This chain links TRBV5-8 with TRBJ2-2; tentatively, D is TRBD1 (5 bases). Germline V gene data show CDR1 as SGHTS and CDR2 as YDEGEE. Trimming left V 2 bases short and J 2 bases short, with 7 bases between. This CDR3 is 14 amino acids long.

The chain carries TRBV10-1 and TRBJ2-1; D might be TRBD1 (5 bases). V was cut by 3 bases and J by 8 bases, with 20 bases left in between. The CDR3 consists of 16 residues. The germline gives CDR1 WNHNN, CDR2 SYGVQD (reference sequence). The CDR3 nucleotides read TGCGCCAGCAGTGATTCCTCTGGACACCCCGGCGATGAGCAGTTCTTC. This translates into CASSDSSGHPGDEQFF.

This sequence joins TRBV9 and TRBJ2-1; D gene uncertain. The germline V gene encodes CDR1 SGDLS and CDR2 YYNGEE. The CDR3 is made up of 14 amino acids. Trimming took off 1 base at V and 1 base at J, with 6 bases between the two ends. CDR3 sequence: CASSVSSSYNEQFF. CDR3 DNA sequence: TGTGCCAGCAGCGTATCTAGTTCCTACAATGAGCAGTTCTTC.

The chain carries TRBV28 and TRBJ2-3, with D possibly TRBD2 on 6 matching bases. The CDR3 loop spans 15 amino acids. V dropped 5 bases and J dropped 0 bases, with 12 bases sitting between them. Germline values: CDR1 MDHEN, CDR2 SYDVKM. CDR3 DNA: TGTGCCAGCAGTACAAAGCGGGCTAGCACAGATACGCAGTATTTT. Its protein is CASSTKRASTDTQYF.

J is TRBJ2-3 and V is TRBV7-3; TRBD2 matches at 15 bases. From germline, CDR1 is SGHTA and CDR2 FQGTGA. The CDR3 is 15 amino acids. V gave up 6 bases and J gave up 5 bases; unmatched junction bases: 3. CDR3 coding DNA: TGTGCCAGCAGACGGACTAGCGGGAGGGGAGATACGCAGTATTTT. Amino acids: CASRRTSGRGDTQYF.

J is TRBJ2-3 and V is TRBV28; 13 bases agree with TRBD2. CDR1 is MDHEN, CDR2 SYDVKM, per germline. This CDR3 is built from 17 residues. After removal of 5 bases from V and 2 bases from J, the junction contained 7 bases not matched to a gene. CDR3 nucleotide sequence: TGTGCCAGCAGTCTCCCCGGACTAGCGGGAGACACAGATACGCAGTATTTT. As protein: CASSLPGLAGDTDTQYF.

The gene calls are TRBV10-3 and TRBJ1-2, with TRBD1 matching over 7 bases. This CDR3 comprises 15 residues. The J segment lost 1 base and the V segment lost 10 bases, leaving 12 bases of the junction unmatched. From germline, CDR1 is ENHRY and CDR2 SYGVKD. The CDR3 nucleotides are TGTGCCACCAGCTGGGACAGAAAAGTTAACTATGGCTACACCTTC. Protein product: CATSWDRKVNYGYTF.

The V gene is TRBV29-1, the J gene TRBJ2-7, with unresolved D. This CDR3 region has 11 residues. Germline V gene data show CDR1 as SQVTM and CDR2 as ANQGSEA. V was cut by 5 bases and J by 7 bases, with 12 bases left in between. CDR3 region: CSVRGTREQYF. In nucleotides, the CDR3 is TGCAGCGTTCGTGGCACCCGAGAGCAGTACTTC.

The chain uses TRBV7-9 and TRBJ1-1; D gene unclear. The germline V and J ends were trimmed by 3 bases and 1 base, with 9 bases remaining between them. The V gene's germline CDR1 is SEHNR and CDR2 FQNEAQ (reference sequence). The CDR3 has 14 amino acids. CDR3 sequence reads: CASSFLEGNTEAFF. The CDR3 DNA reads TGTGCCAGCAGCTTCCTCGAGGGGAACACTGAAGCTTTCTTT.

The CDR3 nucleotides read TGTGCCAGCAGTCCCGTACTGAACACCGGGGAGCTGTTTTTT. This translates into CASSPVLNTGELFF. V usage is TRBV28 and J usage is TRBJ2-2; no firm D call. CDR1 and CDR2 (germline): MDHEN, SYDVKM. The CDR3 loop spans 14 amino acids. Trimming took 5 bases from V and 1 from J, leaving 8 bases between them.

The chain uses TRBV13 and TRBJ1-4, with D tentatively TRBD1 (6 bases). This CDR3 has 14 amino acids. Germline-derived CDR1 and CDR2 are PRHDT and FYEKMQ (reference sequence). V was trimmed by 4 bases and J by 7 bases, leaving 13 bases between them. CDR3 sequence: CASSWTALGEKLFF. In nucleotides, the CDR3 is TGTGCCAGCAGCTGGACAGCATTAGGTGAAAAACTGTTTTTT.

This clone appeared a few times. This sequence joins TRBV30 and TRBJ1-1; D remains ambiguous. V shed 0 bases and J shed 6 bases, with 5 bases lying between them. The CDR3 has 11 amino acids. Germline values: CDR1 GTSNPN, CDR2 SVGIG (reference sequence). The CDR3 protein is CAWSVTAEAFF. CDR3 coding DNA: TGTGCCTGGAGTGTAACGGCTGAAGCTTTCTTT.